The rows below give T cell receptor beta chains drawn from one sample of a study of shared clonotypes between healthy human individuals. Sequenced by immunoSEQ multiplex PCR; TCRdb stores in-frame clones only, minus some. The table has some 380,000 clones, 90% to 98% seen once; the top ten hold less than 0.35%. Source material: memory CD8+ T cells sorted from blood. These TCRs come from a man younger than 40 in good health. CDR3s include the opening cysteine and the closing phenylalanine or tryptophan. Fields, in order: clone size, J gene, V gene, D gene, CDR3 DNA, CDR3 protein. The D gene is left open where the match is weak. The size of a clone is reported for some rows only, either as once, few or many, or as a class for expanded clones.

. TRBJ2-7 TRBV28 TRBD1 TGTGCCAGCAGTGCCGCCGGACAGGGGAAAATCTCGGAGCAGTACTTC CASSAAGQGKISEQYF
few TRBJ1-5 TRBV10-2 . TGCGCCAGCAGTGAGTATCGGGGCTTCTCGGGGCAGCCCCAGCATTTT CASSEYRGFSGQPQHF
. TRBJ2-2 TRBV7-9 TRBD2 TGTGCCAGCAGCTTCGGGAGGAGGGACACCGGGGAGCTGTTTTTT CASSFGRRDTGELFF
. TRBJ2-1 TRBV4-2 . TGTGCCAGCAGCCAAGATAGGGCAGCGTCTTACAATGAGCAGTTCTTC CASSQDRAASYNEQFF
. TRBJ1-2 TRBV28 . TGTGCCAGCAGGACCGCGTCTTTCTATGGCTACACCTTC CASRTASFYGYTF
. TRBJ2-4 TRBV18 . TGTGCCAGCTCACCCGACCCCCTAAACATTCAGTACTTC CASSPDPLNIQYF
. TRBJ1-3 TRBV5-1 . TGCGCCAGCAGCGGAGACAACTCTGGAAACACCATATATTTT CASSGDNSGNTIYF
. TRBJ2-7 TRBV7-2 . TGTGCCAGCAGCCTCCAGGAGGGCCCCTCCTACGAGCAGTACTTC CASSLQEGPSYEQYF
. TRBJ2-5 TRBV2 . TGTGCCAGCAGTGAATGGAGACGGGGATACCAAGAGACCCAGTACTTC CASSEWRRGYQETQYF
. TRBJ2-3 TRBV5-3 TRBD2 TGTGCCAGAAGCTTTAGCGGGAGGGTCACAGATACGCAGTATTTT CARSFSGRVTDTQYF
. TRBJ2-2 TRBV30 . TGTGCCTGGTTGGTCCGACATTCCGGGGAGCTGTTTTTT CAWLVRHSGELFF
once TRBJ2-4 TRBV6-1 . TGTGCCAGCAGTGAAGCAGGATACGCTATTCAGTACTTC CASSEAGYAIQYF
. TRBJ2-1 TRBV27 . TGTGCCAGCAGGACTTTTAGCTTATCCCGAGATGCCCAGTTCTTC CASRTFSLSRDAQFF
once TRBJ1-6 TRBV5-1 . TGCGCCAGCAGCATGGGGCCAGTCCCAGTTTCACCCCTCCACTTT CASSMGPVPVSPLHF
. TRBJ1-1 TRBV5-1 . TGCGCCAGCTCTGCACCGGGCCCCAACACTGAAGCTTTCTTT CASSAPGPNTEAFF
. TRBJ1-1 TRBV19 . TGTGCCACCAAGAGTGGGAACACTGAAGCTTTCTTT CATKSGNTEAFF
. TRBJ2-2 TRBV30 . TGTGCCTGGAGTGTCTTACTTGCGAACACCGGGGAGCTGTTTTTT CAWSVLLANTGELFF
few TRBJ1-1 TRBV7-3 . TGTGCCAGCAGCTTGGACAGGAACACTGAAGCTTTCTTT CASSLDRNTEAFF
. TRBJ2-7 TRBV28 TRBD1 TGTGCCGCTGGGACAGGGGGGAAATTAACCTACGAGCAGTACTTC CAAGTGGKLTYEQYF
. TRBJ2-3 TRBV2 . TGTGCCAGCATGGACCCCTTAGCCCGTATCACAGATACGCAGTATTTT CASMDPLARITDTQYF
. TRBJ2-2 TRBV7-2 TRBD2 TGTGCCAGCAGCTTATATAGGACTAGTTTTACCGGGGAGCTGTTTTTT CASSLYRTSFTGELFF
once TRBJ2-7 TRBV21-1 . TGTGCCAGCAGCAAGAAACCGGGACAGGACGGCTCATACGAGCAGTACTTC CASSKKPGQDGSYEQYF
. TRBJ2-2 TRBV6-5 . TGTGCCAGCAGGGAGGGGCCAAGGATCACCGGGGAGCTGTTTTTT CASREGPRITGELFF
. TRBJ1-1 TRBV5-6 . TGTGCCAGCAGCCCGAGGGACCTTCCGCTTTGGGTCACTGAAGCTTTCTTT CASSPRDLPLWVTEAFF
. TRBJ1-5 TRBV7-6 . TGTGCCAGCAGCTTAGGACCTACCACCCAACTCAATCAGCCCCAGCATTTT CASSLGPTTQLNQPQHF
. TRBJ2-2 TRBV7-9 . TGTGCCAGCAGCTTGGTGGGAGGTGCCGGGGAGCTGTTTTTT CASSLVGGAGELFF